This TCR beta chain was documented in a study of blood T cell repertoires in COVID-19. Sequencing used immunoSEQ multiplex PCR; TCRdb keeps in-frame clones, though not all of them. The sample has roughly 300,000 clones; 70% to 90% are singletons. This clone has a handful of counts. Trimming removed 2 bases from V and 6 bases from J, with 8 bases in between. There are 12 residues in the CDR3. Germline V gene lookup returns CDR1 SGHKS and CDR2 YYEKEE (reference sequence). V usage is TRBV5-5 and J usage is TRBJ1-1, with D uncertain. The receptor's source is a woman in her 30s who had recovered from COVID-19. Sequenced: PBMCs or T cells enriched from blood (not recorded which). Here the CDR3 reads CASSFTLSEAFF. In DNA, the CDR3 is TGTGCCAGCAGCTTTACTTTATCTGAAGCTTTCTTT.